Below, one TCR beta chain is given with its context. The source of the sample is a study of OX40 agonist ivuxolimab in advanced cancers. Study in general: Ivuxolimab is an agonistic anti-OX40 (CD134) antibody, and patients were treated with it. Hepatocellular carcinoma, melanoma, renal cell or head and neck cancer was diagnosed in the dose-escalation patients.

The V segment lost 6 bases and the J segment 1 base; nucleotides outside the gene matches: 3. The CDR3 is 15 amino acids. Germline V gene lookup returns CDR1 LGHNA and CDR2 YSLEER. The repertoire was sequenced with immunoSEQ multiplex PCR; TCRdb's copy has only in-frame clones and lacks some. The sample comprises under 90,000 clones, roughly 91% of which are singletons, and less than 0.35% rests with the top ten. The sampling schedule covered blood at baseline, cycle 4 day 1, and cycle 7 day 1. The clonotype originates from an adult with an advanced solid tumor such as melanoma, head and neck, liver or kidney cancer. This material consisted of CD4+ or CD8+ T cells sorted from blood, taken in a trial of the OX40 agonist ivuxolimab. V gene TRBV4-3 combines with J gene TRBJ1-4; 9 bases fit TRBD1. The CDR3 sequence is CASRPTGGTNEKLFF. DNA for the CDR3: TGCGCCAGCAGGCCGACAGGGGGAACTAATGAAAAACTGTTTTTT.